Listed below are T cell receptor beta chains from one sample, sequenced in a study of identical twins. Using its own MiXCR run on the 5' RACE reads, TCRdb lists one record per CDR3 protein. Among under 900,000 distinct CDR3 sequences, about 12% were seen once, and the ten largest hold around 1.6%. These same data were also listed under a study on yellow fever vaccine responses in identical twins.

Sequences were obtained from PBMCs. Receptors were obtained from a woman in her late teens or twenties in good health. CDR3s include the opening cysteine and the closing phenylalanine or tryptophan. Fields, in order: clone size, V gene, CDR3 protein. Only some rows state a clone size, as once, few, many or a class for expanded clones.

clone_size: many
v_call: TRBV7-9
cdr3_aa: CASSFGTLFPYNEQFF

clone_size: few
v_call: TRBV12-3/TRBV12-4
cdr3_aa: CASTRWASGSSGTQYF

clone_size: many
v_call: TRBV27
cdr3_aa: CASSTYSGRGTDTQYF

clone_size: .
v_call: TRBV7-8
cdr3_aa: CASSLGRGGGIRDRETQYF

clone_size: many
v_call: TRBV7-3
cdr3_aa: CASSSGLAGAGELFF

clone_size: few
v_call: TRBV5-6
cdr3_aa: CASSLPGQGYGYTF

clone_size: few
v_call: TRBV29-1
cdr3_aa: CSVVPGQRSYEQYF

clone_size: .
v_call: TRBV5-5
cdr3_aa: CASSLASGTSGTYEQFF

clone_size: few
v_call: TRBV2
cdr3_aa: CASSDGLEDTDTQYF

clone_size: .
v_call: TRBV27
cdr3_aa: CASSLRDTSHEQYF

clone_size: few
v_call: TRBV6-2/TRBV6-3
cdr3_aa: CASSPPGQTTGELFF

clone_size: .
v_call: TRBV12-3/TRBV12-4
cdr3_aa: CASSSGSPGQGTEAFF

clone_size: few
v_call: TRBV12-3/TRBV12-4
cdr3_aa: CASSLTPDRTDTQYF

clone_size: .
v_call: TRBV19
cdr3_aa: CASSTRGALGNQPQHF

clone_size: .
v_call: TRBV10-3
cdr3_aa: CAISRDKVADTQYF

clone_size: few
v_call: TRBV4-1
cdr3_aa: CASSMGLAVQETQYF

clone_size: many
v_call: TRBV11-2
cdr3_aa: CASRRSGRNEQFF

clone_size: few
v_call: TRBV7-8
cdr3_aa: CASSLGRLAGGPLNTQYF

clone_size: many
v_call: TRBV6-1
cdr3_aa: CASSVSQGRGYNEQFF

clone_size: few
v_call: TRBV10-3
cdr3_aa: CAISDSDIRETQYF

clone_size: many
v_call: TRBV12-3/TRBV12-4
cdr3_aa: CASSFGLAGVSSTDTQYF

clone_size: .
v_call: TRBV4-2
cdr3_aa: CASSQGLAGESNEQFF

clone_size: .
v_call: TRBV3-1
cdr3_aa: CASRPSGGALETQYF

clone_size: few
v_call: TRBV5-1
cdr3_aa: CASSLDRGPGANVLTF

clone_size: few
v_call: TRBV28
cdr3_aa: CASSLFFGIGVQEKLFF

clone_size: few
v_call: TRBV5-5
cdr3_aa: CASSPRTSGGAATGELFF

clone_size: few
v_call: TRBV29-1
cdr3_aa: CSVEVQGSSYNSPLHF

clone_size: .
v_call: TRBV27
cdr3_aa: CASSLWASGGEQFF

clone_size: few
v_call: TRBV27
cdr3_aa: CASSLGPILYEQYF

clone_size: .
v_call: TRBV18
cdr3_aa: CASSPIGIEAFF

clone_size: .
v_call: TRBV10-3
cdr3_aa: CAITGTEYGYTF

clone_size: few
v_call: TRBV15
cdr3_aa: CATSSGQGFHGYTF

clone_size: .
v_call: TRBV19
cdr3_aa: CASSGTTSGYNEQFF

clone_size: .
v_call: TRBV6-5
cdr3_aa: CASSLRLAETYEQYF

clone_size: .
v_call: TRBV5-5
cdr3_aa: CASSPPTGWSGELFF

clone_size: .
v_call: TRBV5-1
cdr3_aa: CASSTTGSTEAFF

clone_size: few
v_call: TRBV7-6
cdr3_aa: CASSLRGDRQYSGANVLTF

clone_size: .
v_call: TRBV9
cdr3_aa: CASSPRALLAGYTDTQYF

clone_size: .
v_call: TRBV10-3
cdr3_aa: CAISEGRGYNEQFF

clone_size: .
v_call: TRBV27
cdr3_aa: CASSFFYAGTNTGELFF

clone_size: few
v_call: TRBV29-1
cdr3_aa: CSVRQGATEAFF

clone_size: few
v_call: TRBV4-1
cdr3_aa: CASSQATSASSYNEQFF

clone_size: .
v_call: TRBV5-6
cdr3_aa: CASSLTRGLGLYSNQPQHF

clone_size: few
v_call: TRBV5-1
cdr3_aa: CASSPVAGAKTDTQYF

clone_size: few
v_call: TRBV7-2
cdr3_aa: CASRRTINYGYTF

clone_size: .
v_call: TRBV2
cdr3_aa: CASRARELGEQFF

clone_size: few
v_call: TRBV3-1
cdr3_aa: CAATNRANEQFF